The rows below give T cell receptor beta chains drawn from one sample of a study of T cell responses to AZD1222 COVID-19 vaccine. Profiling relied on immunoSEQ multiplex PCR, and the TCRdb table lists in-frame clones only, not all of them. The sample has roughly 140,000 clones, 92% seen once. The sequencing here drew on peripheral blood, taken 28 days after the second AZD1222 dose. These receptors all come from an adult who received the AZD1222 COVID-19 vaccine. The CDR3 runs from the conserved cysteine through the conserved F or W. Fields, in order: V gene, D gene, J gene, clone size, CDR3 DNA, CDR3 protein. D genes are given only for firm matches. A clone size is listed for some rows: how often the clone was seen (once, few, many), or a class if it is expanded.

v_call: TRBV9; d_call: TRBD2; j_call: TRBJ2-2; clone_size: NA; cdr3_nt: TGTGCCAGCAGCCATAGCGGGGGGACCGGGGAGCTGTTTTTT; cdr3_aa: CASSHSGGTGELFF
v_call: TRBV7-9; d_call: NA; j_call: TRBJ2-3; clone_size: NA; cdr3_nt: TGTGCCAGCAGCTTCGACAGGAGCACAGATACGCAGTATTTT; cdr3_aa: CASSFDRSTDTQYF
v_call: TRBV19; d_call: NA; j_call: TRBJ2-2; clone_size: NA; cdr3_nt: TGTGCCAGTAGTATAGAGCAGAACACCGGGGAGCTGTTTTTT; cdr3_aa: CASSIEQNTGELFF
v_call: TRBV5-4; d_call: TRBD1; j_call: TRBJ1-2; clone_size: NA; cdr3_nt: TGTGCCAGCAGACGCACAGGGGGCTACTATGGCTACACCTTC; cdr3_aa: CASRRTGGYYGYTF
v_call: TRBV2; d_call: NA; j_call: TRBJ1-2; clone_size: NA; cdr3_nt: TGTGCCAGCAGACCACACGGGGCGACTGGCTACACCTTC; cdr3_aa: CASRPHGATGYTF
v_call: TRBV6-5; d_call: TRBD1; j_call: TRBJ1-1; clone_size: NA; cdr3_nt: TGTGCCAGCAGCCTCCGGGGACAGCAGAACACTGAAGCTTTCTTT; cdr3_aa: CASSLRGQQNTEAFF
v_call: TRBV6-5; d_call: NA; j_call: TRBJ1-1; clone_size: once; cdr3_nt: TGTGCCAGCAGCCAACGACAGCATAACACTGAAGCTTTCTTT; cdr3_aa: CASSQRQHNTEAFF
v_call: TRBV6-5; d_call: NA; j_call: TRBJ1-1; clone_size: NA; cdr3_nt: TGTGCCAGCAGTTACTCGATTAGGGTTGAAGCTTTCTTT; cdr3_aa: CASSYSIRVEAFF
v_call: TRBV7-2; d_call: TRBD2; j_call: TRBJ2-2; clone_size: NA; cdr3_nt: TGTGCCAGCAGCTTGGGGGGGACCGGGGAGCTGTTTTTT; cdr3_aa: CASSLGGTGELFF
v_call: TRBV19; d_call: TRBD2; j_call: TRBJ2-3; clone_size: NA; cdr3_nt: TGTGCCAGTATCGAGACTAGCGGTTACACAGATACGCAGTATTTT; cdr3_aa: CASIETSGYTDTQYF
v_call: TRBV11-2; d_call: NA; j_call: TRBJ1-6; clone_size: NA; cdr3_nt: TGTGCCAGCAGCTTAGATCTTCGTGACGGGCCTAGGAATTCACCCCTCCACTTT; cdr3_aa: CASSLDLRDGPRNSPLHF
v_call: TRBV5-6; d_call: NA; j_call: TRBJ1-1; clone_size: NA; cdr3_nt: TGTGCCAGCAGCTTGGCCGGGAACACTGAAGCTTTCTTT; cdr3_aa: CASSLAGNTEAFF
v_call: TRBV4-1; d_call: NA; j_call: TRBJ2-7; clone_size: NA; cdr3_nt: TGCGCCAGCAGCCAAGAAGCTCGAAGCTCCTACGAGCAGTACTTC; cdr3_aa: CASSQEARSSYEQYF
v_call: TRBV7-9; d_call: NA; j_call: TRBJ2-2; clone_size: NA; cdr3_nt: TGTGCCAGCAGATTAAAGGGGGGCGCCGGCACCGGGGAGCTGTTTTTT; cdr3_aa: CASRLKGGAGTGELFF
v_call: TRBV19; d_call: TRBD1; j_call: TRBJ1-2; clone_size: medium-sized; cdr3_nt: TGTGCCAGTAATCTAGGGACAGGGAAAGGCTACACCTTC; cdr3_aa: CASNLGTGKGYTF
v_call: TRBV9; d_call: NA; j_call: TRBJ1-1; clone_size: NA; cdr3_nt: TGTGCCAGCAGCGTAGAAGGGGGGATGAACACTGAAGCTTTCTTT; cdr3_aa: CASSVEGGMNTEAFF
v_call: TRBV28; d_call: NA; j_call: TRBJ2-5; clone_size: NA; cdr3_nt: TGTGCCAGCAGCCCCCCCCCAGGGCAGATGGAGACCCAGTACTTC; cdr3_aa: CASSPPPGQMETQYF
v_call: TRBV20-1; d_call: NA; j_call: TRBJ1-1; clone_size: NA; cdr3_nt: TGCAGTGCTAGGAGGGCTGAAGCTTTCTTT; cdr3_aa: CSARRAEAFF
v_call: TRBV11-3; d_call: TRBD1; j_call: TRBJ1-4; clone_size: NA; cdr3_nt: TGTGCCAGCAGCCTCAGGGGGGGCCTGGGTGAAAAACTGTTTTTT; cdr3_aa: CASSLRGGLGEKLFF
v_call: TRBV6-6; d_call: NA; j_call: TRBJ1-1; clone_size: NA; cdr3_nt: TGTGCCAGCGTTTTGTCGAACACTGAAGCTTTCTTT; cdr3_aa: CASVLSNTEAFF
v_call: TRBV18; d_call: TRBD1; j_call: TRBJ1-2; clone_size: NA; cdr3_nt: TGTGCCAGCTCACCACCGGGGACAGGGATCTATGGCTACACCTTC; cdr3_aa: CASSPPGTGIYGYTF
v_call: TRBV11-3; d_call: NA; j_call: TRBJ2-5; clone_size: once; cdr3_nt: TGTGCCAGCAGCTTAGATTCAGAGACCCAGTACTTC; cdr3_aa: CASSLDSETQYF
v_call: TRBV7-9; d_call: TRBD1; j_call: TRBJ1-4; clone_size: NA; cdr3_nt: TGTGCCAGCAGCCGGGACAGGTTTAATGAAAAACTGTTTTTT; cdr3_aa: CASSRDRFNEKLFF